This T cell receptor beta chain was sequenced during a study of T-cell reconstitution after alpha-beta-depleted transplantation in children (dated by TCRdb to the mid-2010s). Looking at the study overall: The study quantitatively tracked T-cell immune reconstitution after TCRalphabeta/CD19-depleted allogeneic hematopoietic cell transplantation in children using TCR repertoire profiling. General conclusions and limits of the study: In some patients, high TCRbeta diversity at day 60 was attributed to recipient T cells and intrathymic progenitors that had survived conditioning. The frequencies of hyperexpanded clones fell over the following months, and after one year, T-cell counts and TCRbeta diversity were mostly attributed to newly produced T cells. The apparently early alphabetaT-cell count recovery about two months after transplant was reportedly dependent on only several hundred rapidly expanded clones derived from non-depleted graft cells.

Reading the label with the study, this specimen's treatment or condition is: allogeneic hematopoietic cell transplantation with graft depleted of TCRalphabeta T cells and CD19 B cells. The children who served as transplant recipients had been given grafts of TCRalphabeta/CD19-depleted allogeneic hematopoietic cells. This clonotype appeared once. Its antigen is still unknown. Per-base qualities were not stored, and no clone one base away is much larger. A single read makes a weak case. The CDR3, cysteine through phenylalanine, is 18 amino acids long. Only the CDR3 DNA is retained, 54 bases long and in frame from the first base. After removal of 8 bases from V and 1 base from J, the junction retains 14 bases not matched to a gene. The germline V gene specifies SNHLY as CDR1 and FYNNEI as CDR2. Library construction relied on PCR. The data were produced on an Illumina HiSeq 2500. To normalize quantification of the TCRbeta repertoire, the TCR libraries were built with molecular barcoding that relied on unique molecular identifiers. TCRdb redid the processing of the public reads, applying fastp at Q25 and MiXCR, and retained in-frame beta chains. Identical CDR3 proteins give one entry, which carries the most common genes and DNA. Present in this sample are 150,000 to 250,000 distinct CDR3 sequences, roughly 6% of which were seen just once. The ten largest clones represent around 4.1% of the sample.

The TCR comes from a girl younger than two with combined immunodeficiency, due to receive a stem cell transplant. This sequence uses TRBV2 and TRBJ2-1, with 10 bases in between that match TRBD2. The specimen comprised PBMCs, sampled before TCRalphabeta/CD19-depleted stem cell transplant. The DNA sequence reads TGTGCCAGCTGTCAAAATATACCGGGACTAGCGTCCTACAATGAGCAGTTCTTC. Its translation reads: CASCQNIPGLASYNEQFF.